These T cell receptor beta chains were read from a single sample in a study of blood T cell repertoires in COVID-19. Generated by immunoSEQ multiplex PCR, the TCRdb table keeps only in-frame clones and is missing some. The data hold 140,000 to 150,000 clones, with roughly 86% observed a single time. The specimen was peripheral blood. These receptors came from a human donor in a cohort sampled during active COVID-19. Each CDR3 is given with its conserved first and last residue. Size values are once, few and many counts, or a class for expanded clones, and some rows have none.

len,v_gene,j_gene,abundance,CDR3aa
12,TRBV30,TRBJ2-1,.,CAWDLQGHEQFF
15,TRBV7-3,TRBJ2-1,.,CASSLGTPGVDEQFF
15,TRBV30,TRBJ1-6,.,CAWSREGSYNSPLHF
14,TRBV5-8,TRBJ1-6,.,CASRPGQGDSPLHF
16,TRBV6-6,TRBJ2-5,.,CASSYGSSGGPQPQYF
19,TRBV9,TRBJ2-3,.,CASSAYRVGLAGGPDTQYF
14,TRBV7-2,TRBJ1-1,.,CASSLDRVNTEAFF
14,TRBV6-5,TRBJ1-2,.,CASSRQGFDYGYTF
18,TRBV2,TRBJ2-7,.,CASSGSPRQGTGYYEQYF
12,TRBV28,TRBJ2-1,.,CASGRTYNEQFF
19,TRBV12-5,TRBJ1-4,.,CASGLVRDSRHRDNEKLFF
14,TRBV7-9,TRBJ2-7,.,CASSESQVSDEQYF
21,TRBV6-2/TRBV6-3,TRBJ1-1,.,CASSYSPFPDRTGELSTEAFF
13,TRBV10-3,TRBJ2-1,.,CAISGHSRNEQFF
14,TRBV6-6,TRBJ2-7,.,CASSQKQGGYEQYF
15,TRBV19,TRBJ1-6,.,CASSSTAGGESPLHF
14,TRBV2,TRBJ1-5,few,CASREQGAPQPQHF
16,TRBV9,TRBJ2-5,.,CASSAKLGVPQETQYF
16,TRBV28,TRBJ2-5,once,CASSSRNRGWVGSQYF
16,TRBV6-2/TRBV6-3,TRBJ1-2,.,CASSYSKAGGASGYTF
14,TRBV6-6,TRBJ1-1,.,CASSRDSLNTEAFF
17,TRBV11-3,TRBJ2-3,.,CASSQAYASWGVDTQYF
14,TRBV19,TRBJ1-6,.,CASRRDIRNSPLHF
16,TRBV7-2,TRBJ2-7,once,CASSLVLAGVSYEQYF
14,TRBV5-1,TRBJ1-5,few,CASSLAGGSQPQHF
14,TRBV6-5,TRBJ2-5,.,CASGRLESQETQYF
13,TRBV3-1/TRBV3-2,TRBJ1-1,.,CASSRDSQIEAFF
15,TRBV14,TRBJ1-4,.,CASSQDYSRNEKLFF
15,TRBV28,TRBJ2-7,.,CASSSSGGGLYEQYF
15,TRBV6-5,TRBJ1-4,.,CASSYAGQRNEKLFF
13,TRBV6-6,TRBJ2-5,.,CASQPGDQETQYF
13,TRBV2,TRBJ1-1,.,CAGGQGLNTEAFF
16,TRBV5-1,TRBJ1-1,.,CASTPGGQGGDTEAFF
14,TRBV6-5,TRBJ2-7,.,CASARVGSSYEQYF
15,TRBV28,TRBJ2-7,.,CASRSNPPGSYEQYF
15,TRBV28,TRBJ2-5,.,CASSSGTAYQETQYF
15,TRBV4-1,TRBJ2-7,.,CASSPGTASHYEQYF
16,TRBV5-1,TRBJ2-3,.,CASSFAGLDGTDTQYF
17,TRBV27,TRBJ2-1,.,CASSLFGGGALGNEQFF
13,TRBV30,TRBJ2-1,.,CAWRLAAYNEQFF
17,TRBV11-3,TRBJ2-3,.,CASSLGPRTGGADTQYF
16,TRBV7-2,TRBJ2-1,.,CASSPSRGSSYNEQFF
14,TRBV7-9,TRBJ1-6,.,CASSLPGQGSPLHF
13,TRBV10-3,TRBJ2-7,.,CAISASGSYEQYF
16,TRBV5-1,TRBJ2-3,.,CASSLLGRGATDTQYF
12,TRBV19,TRBJ2-3,.,CASTRQGDTQYF
13,TRBV6-2/TRBV6-3,TRBJ2-5,once,CASTPPGVETQYF
14,TRBV6-5,TRBJ2-7,.,CASRGLAALDEQYF
15,TRBV2,TRBJ1-6,.,CASCLRTGVNSPLHF
14,TRBV29-1,TRBJ2-1,.,CSALRPTARNEQFF
15,TRBV28,TRBJ2-7,.,CASRGPASGSYEQYF
15,TRBV28,TRBJ1-6,once,CASSFAPRQGAPLHF
12,TRBV6-5,TRBJ1-1,.,CASSSPGYEAFF
13,TRBV7-8,TRBJ2-7,.,CASSFGQGYEQYF
15,TRBV29-1,TRBJ2-1,.,CSVQNGLLSYNEQFF